Listed here are 15 T cell receptor beta chains from one sample, sequenced in a study of post-analysis software for immune sequencing data. No cognate antigen is known for these TCRs. Tagging with unique molecular identifiers was a feature of the TCR beta cDNA libraries. TCRdb fed the PCR reads into MiXCR, producing one record per CDR3 protein. Seen here are almost 700,000 distinct CDR3 sequences, over 45% observed once, and the top ten hold about 11%. Points from the study as a whole: Relative to controls, patients had about 5 TRBV segments at higher frequency, with TRBV5-6, TRBV5-1 and TRBV20-1 among these.

Sample: blood. The receptors originated from a girl aged 2-10 years with multiple sclerosis.

The chain is built from TRBV6-4 and TRBJ2-3, with D maybe TRBD1 (6 bases). CDR3 length: 18 amino acids. Germline values: CDR1 MRHNA, CDR2 SNTAGT. With 2 bases removed from V and 6 bases from J, the gap between germline ends came to 24 bases. Here the CDR3 reads CASSDDLRSGHPTDTQYF. The CDR3 DNA reads as TGTGCCAGCAGTGACGATTTGCGCTCGGGACACCCCACGGATACGCAGTATTTT.

The J gene is TRBJ2-1, the V gene TRBV12-3 or TRBV12-4, with 9 bases fitting TRBD2. This CDR3 comprises 14 residues. The V gene end was trimmed by 7 bases and the J gene end by 8 bases; junction bases not matched to a gene: 9. The CDR3 DNA reads TGTGCCAGCACCCCCGGGACTAGCTTATATGAGCAGTTCTTC. It is translated as CASTPGTSLYEQFF.

V gene TRBV12-3 or TRBV12-4 combines with J gene TRBJ1-1, with D uncertain. This CDR3 region has 12 residues. The germline V and J ends were trimmed by 9 bases and 1 base, with 9 bases remaining between them. The CDR3 protein is CASNLPNTEAFF. CDR3 coding DNA: TGTGCCAGTAATTTACCGAACACTGAAGCTTTCTTT.

This clonotype appeared a single time. The chain uses TRBV20-1 and TRBJ2-3; 11 positions agree with TRBD2. This CDR3 is 15 amino acids long. J gave up 5 bases and V 5 bases, and 9 bases lay outside the gene matches. Germline values: CDR1 DFQATT, CDR2 SNEGSKA (reference sequence). The CDR3 nucleotides read TGCAGTGCTCCTATTAGGCTAGCGGGGGGAGATACGCAGTATTTT. Amino acids: CSAPIRLAGGDTQYF.

This rearrangement joins TRBV6-2 or TRBV6-3 to TRBJ2-4; 7 nucleotides line up with TRBD1. With the DNA end fitting TRBJ2-7 better, the J assignment may be wrong. Germline CDR1 and CDR2: MNHEY and SVGEGT. CDR3 size: 13 residues. CDR3: CASKMTGPGEQYF. As DNA, the CDR3 is TGTGCCAGCAAGATGACAGGGCCGGGCGAGCAGTACTTC.

The gene calls are TRBV10-3 and TRBJ2-4; possibly TRBD2 for D (6 bases). The DNA matches TRBJ2-5 better at its end, which makes the J call doubtful. This CDR3 is built from 18 residues. Germline CDR1 and CDR2: ENHRY and SYGVKD. CDR3 sequence (DNA): TGTGCCATCAGTGGGCAGTTTATCGGGGCGGGGCCGGAAGAGACCCAGTACTTC. Protein: CAISGQFIGAGPEETQYF.

The chain recombines TRBV7-2 with TRBJ2-4; TRBD1 matches 9 bases. CDR3 length: 19 residues. V dropped 2 bases and J dropped 0; count of bases not matched to a gene: 11. From germline, CDR1 is SGHTA and CDR2 FQGNSA. The CDR3 protein is CASSLPPRTGVLAKNIQYF. Here the CDR3 DNA reads TGTGCCAGCAGCTTACCACCTAGGACAGGGGTACTAGCCAAAAACATTCAGTACTTC.

The rearrangement links TRBV2 to TRBJ1-5; 7 bases are shared with TRBD1. CDR1 and CDR2 from the germline V gene are SNHLY and FYNNEI. The CDR3 extends over 14 amino acids. J gave up 7 bases and V 2 bases, and 5 bases lay outside the gene matches. CDR3: CASSERRGQQPQHF. CDR3 nucleotide sequence: TGTGCCAGCAGTGAAAGGAGGGGGCAACAGCCCCAGCATTTT.

This chain connects TRBV29-1 to TRBJ2-5; D is unresolved. The germline V and J ends were trimmed by 5 bases and 2 bases, with 15 bases remaining between them. The germline gives CDR1 SQVTM, CDR2 ANQGSEA. CDR3 size: 14 residues. In nucleotides, the CDR3 is TGCAGCGTTTTGAGTTCCGCATCTCAAGAGACCCAGTACTTC. As protein: CSVLSSASQETQYF.

The V call is TRBV30, the J call TRBJ2-6; D unclear. V was pared by 4 bases and J by 0 bases, with 10 bases between. The CDR3 extends over 15 amino acids. Germline V gene sequence: CDR1 GTSNPN, CDR2 SVGIG (reference sequence). In nucleotides, the CDR3 is TGTGCCTGGACCCCACAGAGCTCTGGGGCCAACGTCCTGACTTTC. Its translation: CAWTPQSSGANVLTF.

The sample holds a few counts of this clonotype. CDR3 region: CSARGGSDNEQFF. CDR3 sequence (DNA): TGCAGTGCTAGAGGCGGGTCAGACAATGAGCAGTTCTTC. The rearrangement uses TRBV20-1 and TRBJ2-1; D perhaps matches TRBD2 (5 bases). V gave up 1 base and J gave up 5 bases, with 9 bases separating them. Per the germline V gene, CDR1 is DFQATT and CDR2 is SNEGSKA (reference sequence). CDR3 length: 13 amino acids.

This rearrangement joins TRBV9 to TRBJ2-7; 8 nucleotides line up with TRBD2. The DNA end is a closer match to TRBJ2-5, so the J assignment may be wrong. This CDR3 has 16 amino acids. The germline CDR1 and CDR2 sequences are SGDLS and YYNGEE. The CDR3 here is CASSVRAGESGETQYF. The CDR3 DNA reads TGTGCCAGCAGCGTTCGAGCGGGAGAGTCGGGAGAGACCCAGTACTTC.

The chain is built from TRBV3-1 and TRBJ1-5, with 7 bases lining up with TRBD1. CDR3 length equals 15 residues. CDR1 is LGHDT, CDR2 YNNKEL, per germline (reference sequence). Germline trimming cut 4 bases from V and 4 bases from J; bases unmatched to any gene: 7. The CDR3 protein is CASSLRQGGNQPQHF. The CDR3 nucleotides read TGTGCCAGCAGCCTGAGACAGGGAGGGAATCAGCCCCAGCATTTT.

This clonotype showed up just once. J is TRBJ1-2 and V is TRBV7-9; D is unresolved. Germline V CDR1 and CDR2: SEHNR, FQNEAQ (reference sequence). V lost 1 base and J 8 bases, leaving 11 bases between the germline ends. The CDR3 contains 13 residues. CDR3 loop: CASSLVSVGGYTF. As DNA, the CDR3 is TGTGCCAGCAGCTTAGTGTCCGTCGGGGGCTACACCTTC.

J is TRBJ1-2 and V is TRBV5-1; 11 bases are shared with TRBD1. Per the germline V gene, CDR1 is SGHRS and CDR2 is YFSETQ. CDR3 length: 14 residues. The V gene end was trimmed by 4 bases and the J gene end by 5 bases; junction bases not matched to a gene: 4. In DNA form, the CDR3 reads TGCGCCAGCAGCGCGGGACAGGGGGTTTATGGCTACACCTTC. It is translated as CASSAGQGVYGYTF.